The clone carrying this T cell receptor (beta chain) was seen only a few times. What it binds is unknown. This sample is part of a study of T cells after yellow fever vaccination. Findings and limits, study-wide: Clonotypes found in both CD4 and CD8 compartments made up a small share. Weaker, the secondary response peaked sooner, at day 5 versus 15. The presence of abundant clonotypes contaminating from the bulk population was possible in FACS-sorted repertoires.

A process of 5'RACE template switching, which added a universal primer site and UMIs, was used to make TCR cDNA. MiXCR was run by TCRdb on the 5' RACE reads, yielding one entry per CDR3 protein. The sample lists some 390,000 distinct CDR3 sequences, around 6.4% occurring once. Germline V gene sequence: CDR1 SGHTA, CDR2 FQGNSA. CDR3 size: 17 residues. The V and J ends lost 5 bases and 2 bases respectively, with 20 bases between them. The sequencing used PBMCs, collected 5 days after the yellow fever booster vaccination. The V gene is TRBV7-2, the J gene TRBJ2-3; either TRBD1 or TRBD2 may fit D (5 bases each). This receptor was taken from a man between 25 and 39 years old who received the YFV17D yellow fever vaccine. The CDR3 spells CASSPEGQTTNTDTQYF. For the CDR3, the DNA is TGTGCCAGCAGCCCCGAGGGGCAGACGACTAACACAGATACGCAGTATTTT. The variable domain in full, completed from reference TRBV7-2 and TRBJ2-3, reads GAGVSQSPSNKVTEKGKDVELRCDPISGHTALYWYRQSLGQGLEFLIYFQGNSAPDKSGLPSDRFSAERTGGSVSTLTIQRTQQEDSAVYLCASSPEGQTTNTDTQYFGPGTRLTVL.